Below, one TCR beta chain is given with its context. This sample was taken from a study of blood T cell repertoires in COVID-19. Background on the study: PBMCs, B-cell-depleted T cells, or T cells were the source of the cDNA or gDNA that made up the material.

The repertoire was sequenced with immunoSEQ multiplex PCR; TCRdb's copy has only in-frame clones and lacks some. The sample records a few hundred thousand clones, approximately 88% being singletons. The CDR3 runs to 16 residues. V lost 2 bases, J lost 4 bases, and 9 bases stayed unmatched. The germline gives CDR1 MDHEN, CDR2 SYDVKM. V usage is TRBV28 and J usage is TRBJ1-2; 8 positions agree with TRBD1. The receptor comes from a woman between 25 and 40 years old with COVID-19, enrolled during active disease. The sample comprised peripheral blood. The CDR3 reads CASSLAHPGQVYGYTF. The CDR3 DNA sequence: TGTGCCAGCAGTTTAGCCCACCCGGGACAGGTCTATGGCTACACCTTC.